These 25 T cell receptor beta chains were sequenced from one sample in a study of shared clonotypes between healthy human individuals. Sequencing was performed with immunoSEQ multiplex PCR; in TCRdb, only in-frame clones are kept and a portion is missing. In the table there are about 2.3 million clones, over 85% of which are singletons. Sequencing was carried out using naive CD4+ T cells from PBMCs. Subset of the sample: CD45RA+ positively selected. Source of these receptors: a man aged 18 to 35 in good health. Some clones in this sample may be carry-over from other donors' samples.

CDR3 residues: CAGSRDKLSGANVLTF. In DNA form, the CDR3 reads TGTGCCGGGAGCCGGGACAAGCTGTCTGGGGCCAACGTCCTGACTTTC. The chain carries TRBV5-4 and TRBJ2-6; tentative D call: TRBD1 (6 bases). Between the trimmed V and J ends, which lost 10 bases and 1 base, there was a span of 18 bases. The CDR3 sequence is 16 residues long. Germline V gene sequence: CDR1 SGHNT, CDR2 YYREEE (reference sequence).

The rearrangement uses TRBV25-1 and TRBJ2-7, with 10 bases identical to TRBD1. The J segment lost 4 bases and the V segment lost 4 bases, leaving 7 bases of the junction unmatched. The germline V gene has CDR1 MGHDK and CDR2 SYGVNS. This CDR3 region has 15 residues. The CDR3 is CASSARTGGKYEQYF. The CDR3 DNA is TGTGCCAGCAGTGCCCGGACAGGGGGGAAGTACGAGCAGTACTTC.

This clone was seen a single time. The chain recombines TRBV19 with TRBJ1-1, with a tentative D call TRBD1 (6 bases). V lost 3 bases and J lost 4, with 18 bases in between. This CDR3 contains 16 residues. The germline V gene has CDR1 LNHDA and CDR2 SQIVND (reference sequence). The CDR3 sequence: CASSIKEGGKLTEAFF. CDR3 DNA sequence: TGTGCCAGTAGTATTAAGGAGGGGGGAAAGCTCACTGAAGCTTTCTTT.

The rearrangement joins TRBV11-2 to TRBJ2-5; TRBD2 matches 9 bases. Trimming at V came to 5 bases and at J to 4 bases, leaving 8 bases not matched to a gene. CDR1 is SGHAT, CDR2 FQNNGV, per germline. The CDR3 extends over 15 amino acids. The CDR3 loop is CASSGLATGRETQYF. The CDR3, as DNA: TGTGCCAGCAGCGGACTAGCGACCGGACGAGAGACCCAGTACTTC.

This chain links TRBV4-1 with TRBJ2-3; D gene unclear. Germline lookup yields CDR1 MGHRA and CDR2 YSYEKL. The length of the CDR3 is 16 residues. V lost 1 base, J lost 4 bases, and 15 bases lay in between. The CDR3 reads CASSQVRTRGADTQYF. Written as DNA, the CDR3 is TGCGCCAGCAGCCAAGTTCGGACCCGCGGCGCAGATACGCAGTATTTT.

In DNA, the CDR3 is TGTGCCAGCAGTCCGACGGGACTAGCGGTAGGCTACAATGAGCAGTTCTTC. The encoded protein is CASSPTGLAVGYNEQFF. The J gene is TRBJ2-1, the V gene TRBV27, with 11 positions matching TRBD2. The CDR3 runs to 17 residues. Germline loops: CDR1 MNHEY, CDR2 SMNVEV (reference sequence). V lost 5 bases and J lost 3; bases outside the gene matches: 9.

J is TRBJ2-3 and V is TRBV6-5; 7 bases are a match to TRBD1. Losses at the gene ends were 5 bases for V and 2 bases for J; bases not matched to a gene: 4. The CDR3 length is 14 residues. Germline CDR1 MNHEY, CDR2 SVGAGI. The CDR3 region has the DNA TGTGCCAGCAGTCTCGGACAGGTCACAGATACGCAGTATTTT. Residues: CASSLGQVTDTQYF.

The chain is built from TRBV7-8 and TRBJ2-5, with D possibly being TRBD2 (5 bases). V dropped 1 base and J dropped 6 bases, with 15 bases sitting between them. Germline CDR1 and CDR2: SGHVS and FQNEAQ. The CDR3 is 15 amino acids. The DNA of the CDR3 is TGTGCCAGCAGCTTAGAAGTGGTAGCGAGCCAGACCCAGTACTTC. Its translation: CASSLEVVASQTQYF.

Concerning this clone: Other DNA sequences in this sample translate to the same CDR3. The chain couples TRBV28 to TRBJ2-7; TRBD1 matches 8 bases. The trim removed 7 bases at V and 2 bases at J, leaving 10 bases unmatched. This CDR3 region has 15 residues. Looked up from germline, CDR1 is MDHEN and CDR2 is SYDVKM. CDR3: CASTSPGQGPYEQYF. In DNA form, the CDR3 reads TGTGCCAGCACCTCCCCCGGACAGGGCCCCTACGAGCAGTACTTC. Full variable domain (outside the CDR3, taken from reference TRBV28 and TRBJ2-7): DVKVTQSSRYLVKRTGEKVFLECVQDMDHENMFWYRQDPGLGLRLIYFSYDVKMKEKGDIPEGYSVSREKKERFSLILESASTNQTSMYLCASTSPGQGPYEQYFGPGTRLTVT.

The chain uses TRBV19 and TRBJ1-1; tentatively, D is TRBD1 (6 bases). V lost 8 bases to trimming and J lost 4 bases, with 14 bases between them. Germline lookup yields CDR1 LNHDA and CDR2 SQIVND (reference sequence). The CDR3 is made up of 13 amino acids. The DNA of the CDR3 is TGTGCCAGTGGACAGAGCATGAGCACTGAAGCTTTCTTT. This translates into CASGQSMSTEAFF.

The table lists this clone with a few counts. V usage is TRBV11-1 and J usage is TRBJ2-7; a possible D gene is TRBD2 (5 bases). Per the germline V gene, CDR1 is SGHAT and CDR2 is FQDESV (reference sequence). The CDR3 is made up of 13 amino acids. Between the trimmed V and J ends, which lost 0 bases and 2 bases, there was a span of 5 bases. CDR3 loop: CASSLAGAYEQYF. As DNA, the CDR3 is TGTGCCAGCAGCTTAGCGGGAGCCTACGAGCAGTACTTC.

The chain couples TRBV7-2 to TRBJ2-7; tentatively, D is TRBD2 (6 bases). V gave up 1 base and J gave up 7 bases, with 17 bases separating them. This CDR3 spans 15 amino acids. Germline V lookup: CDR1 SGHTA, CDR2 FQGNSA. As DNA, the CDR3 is TGTGCCAGCAGCTTAGAAACGGGAGCCCGCGGGGAGCAGTACTTC. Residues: CASSLETGARGEQYF.

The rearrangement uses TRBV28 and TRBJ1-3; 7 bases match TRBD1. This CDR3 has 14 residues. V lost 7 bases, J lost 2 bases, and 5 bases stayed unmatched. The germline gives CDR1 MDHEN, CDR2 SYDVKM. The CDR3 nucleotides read TGTGCCAGCACAACGACAGGGACTGGAAACACCATATATTTT. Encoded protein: CASTTTGTGNTIYF.

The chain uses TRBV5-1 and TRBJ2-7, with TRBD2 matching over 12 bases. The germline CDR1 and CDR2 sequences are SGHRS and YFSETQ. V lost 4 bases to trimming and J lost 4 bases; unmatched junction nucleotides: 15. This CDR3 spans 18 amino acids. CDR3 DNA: TGCGCCAGCAGCCTGGAACCCATCGGACTAGCGGGGCGGTACGAGCAGTACTTC. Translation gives CASSLEPIGLAGRYEQYF.

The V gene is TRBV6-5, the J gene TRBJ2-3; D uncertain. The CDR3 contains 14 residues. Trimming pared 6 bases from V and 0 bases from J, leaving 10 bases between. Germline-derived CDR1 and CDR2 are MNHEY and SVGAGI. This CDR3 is CASRRQGSTDTQYF. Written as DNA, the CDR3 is TGTGCCAGCAGAAGACAAGGTAGCACAGATACGCAGTATTTT.

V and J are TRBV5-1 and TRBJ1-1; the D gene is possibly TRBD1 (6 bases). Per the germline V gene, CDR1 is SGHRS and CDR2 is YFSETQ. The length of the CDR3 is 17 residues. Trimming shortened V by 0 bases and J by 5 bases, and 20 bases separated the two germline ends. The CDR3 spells CASSLAAGAGARTEAFF. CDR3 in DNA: TGCGCCAGCAGCTTGGCGGCGGGTGCGGGGGCGCGGACTGAAGCTTTCTTT. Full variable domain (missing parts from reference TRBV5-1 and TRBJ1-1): KAGVTQTPRYLIKTRGQQVTLSCSPISGHRSVSWYQQTPGQGLQFLFEYFSETQRNKGNFPGRFSGRQFSNSRSEMNVSTLELGDSALYLCASSLAAGAGARTEAFFGQGTRLTVV.

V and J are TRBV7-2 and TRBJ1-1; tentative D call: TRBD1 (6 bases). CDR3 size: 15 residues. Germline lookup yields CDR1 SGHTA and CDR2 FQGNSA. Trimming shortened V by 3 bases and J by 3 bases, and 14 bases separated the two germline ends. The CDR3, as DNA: TGTGCCAGCAGCTTTAGAGGACAGCCTTACACTGAAGCTTTCTTT. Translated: CASSFRGQPYTEAFF. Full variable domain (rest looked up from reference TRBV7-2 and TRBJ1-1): GAGVSQSPSNKVTEKGKDVELRCDPISGHTALYWYRQSLGQGLEFLIYFQGNSAPDKSGLPSDRFSAERTGGSVSTLTIQRTQQEDSAVYLCASSFRGQPYTEAFFGQGTRLTVV.

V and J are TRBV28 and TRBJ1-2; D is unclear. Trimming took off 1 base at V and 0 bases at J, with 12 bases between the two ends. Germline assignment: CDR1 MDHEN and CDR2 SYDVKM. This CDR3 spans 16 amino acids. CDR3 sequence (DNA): TGTGCCAGCAGTTTATTTTCCGGAGGGCCTAACTATGGCTACACCTTC. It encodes CASSLFSGGPNYGYTF.

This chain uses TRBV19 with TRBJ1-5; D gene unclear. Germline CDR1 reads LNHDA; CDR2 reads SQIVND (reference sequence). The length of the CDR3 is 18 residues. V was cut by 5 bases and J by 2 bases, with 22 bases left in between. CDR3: CASSAHGVGVLGNQPQHF. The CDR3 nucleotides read TGTGCCAGTAGTGCTCACGGGGTAGGTGTACTTGGCAATCAGCCCCAGCATTTT.

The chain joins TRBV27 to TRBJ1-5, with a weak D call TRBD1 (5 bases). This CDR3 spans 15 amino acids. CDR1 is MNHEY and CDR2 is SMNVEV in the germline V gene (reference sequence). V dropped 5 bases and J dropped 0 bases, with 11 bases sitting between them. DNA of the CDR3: TGTGCCAGCAGTCCGACAGCGAATAGCAATCAGCCCCAGCATTTT. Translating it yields CASSPTANSNQPQHF.

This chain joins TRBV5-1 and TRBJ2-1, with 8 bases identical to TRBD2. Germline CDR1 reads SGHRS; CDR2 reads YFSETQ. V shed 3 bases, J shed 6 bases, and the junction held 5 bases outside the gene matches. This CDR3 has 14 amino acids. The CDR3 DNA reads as TGCGCCAGCAGCTGGGGACTAGTTCCCAATGAGCAGTTCTTC. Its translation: CASSWGLVPNEQFF.

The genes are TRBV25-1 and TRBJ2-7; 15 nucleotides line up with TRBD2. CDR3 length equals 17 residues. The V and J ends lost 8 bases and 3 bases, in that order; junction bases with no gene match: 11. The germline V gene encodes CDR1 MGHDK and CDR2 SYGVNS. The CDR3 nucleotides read TGTGCCAGCCAGCCAGGCCTGGGACTAGCGGGAGGCTACGAGCAGTACTTC. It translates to CASQPGLGLAGGYEQYF.

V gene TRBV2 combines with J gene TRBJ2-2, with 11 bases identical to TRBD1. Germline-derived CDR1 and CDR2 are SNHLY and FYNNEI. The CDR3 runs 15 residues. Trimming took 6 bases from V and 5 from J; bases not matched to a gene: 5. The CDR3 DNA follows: TGTGCCAGCAGCAGGACAGGGGGCCGAACCGGGGAGCTGTTTTTT. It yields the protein CASSRTGGRTGELFF.

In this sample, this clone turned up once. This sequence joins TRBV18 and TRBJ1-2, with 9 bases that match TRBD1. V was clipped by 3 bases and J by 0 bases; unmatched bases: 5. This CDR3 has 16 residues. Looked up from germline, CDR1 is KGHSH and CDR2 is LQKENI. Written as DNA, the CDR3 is TGTGCCAGCTCACCTCCGGACAGGGGTACTAACTATGGCTACACCTTC. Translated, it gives CASSPPDRGTNYGYTF. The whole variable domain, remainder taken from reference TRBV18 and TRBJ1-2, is NAGVMQNPRHLVRRRGQEARLRCSPMKGHSHVYWYRQLPEEGLKFMVYLQKENIIDESGMPKERFSAEFPKEGPSILRIQQVVRGDSAAYFCASSPPDRGTNYGYTFGSGTRLTVV.

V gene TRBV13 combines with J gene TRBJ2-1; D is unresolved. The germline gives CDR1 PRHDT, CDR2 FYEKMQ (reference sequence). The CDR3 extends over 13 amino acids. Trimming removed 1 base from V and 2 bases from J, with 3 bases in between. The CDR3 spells CASSLVTYNEQFF. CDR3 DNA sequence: TGTGCCAGCAGCTTAGTCACCTACAATGAGCAGTTCTTC. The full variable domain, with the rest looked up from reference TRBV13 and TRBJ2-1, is AAGVIQSPRHLIKEKRETATLKCYPIPRHDTVYWYQQGPGQDPQFLISFYEKMQSDKGSIPDRFSAQQFSDYHSELNMSSLELGDSALYFCASSLVTYNEQFFGPGTRLTVL.